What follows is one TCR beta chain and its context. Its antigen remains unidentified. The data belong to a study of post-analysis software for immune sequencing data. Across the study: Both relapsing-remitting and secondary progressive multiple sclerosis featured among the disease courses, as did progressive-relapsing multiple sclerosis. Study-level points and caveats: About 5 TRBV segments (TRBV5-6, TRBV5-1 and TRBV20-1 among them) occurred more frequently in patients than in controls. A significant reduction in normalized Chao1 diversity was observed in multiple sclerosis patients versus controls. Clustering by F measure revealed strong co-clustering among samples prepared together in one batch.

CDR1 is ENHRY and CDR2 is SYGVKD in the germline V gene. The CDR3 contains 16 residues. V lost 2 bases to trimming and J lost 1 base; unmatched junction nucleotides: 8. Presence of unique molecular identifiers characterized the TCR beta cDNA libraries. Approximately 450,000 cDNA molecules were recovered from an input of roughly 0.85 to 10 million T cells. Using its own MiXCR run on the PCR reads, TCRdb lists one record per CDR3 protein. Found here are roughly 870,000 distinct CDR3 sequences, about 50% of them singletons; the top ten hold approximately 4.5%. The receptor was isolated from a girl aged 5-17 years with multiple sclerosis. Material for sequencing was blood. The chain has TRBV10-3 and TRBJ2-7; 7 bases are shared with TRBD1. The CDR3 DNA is TGTGCCATCAGTGAGCCACAGGGGTCGGATTCCTACGAGCAGTACTTC. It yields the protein CAISEPQGSDSYEQYF.